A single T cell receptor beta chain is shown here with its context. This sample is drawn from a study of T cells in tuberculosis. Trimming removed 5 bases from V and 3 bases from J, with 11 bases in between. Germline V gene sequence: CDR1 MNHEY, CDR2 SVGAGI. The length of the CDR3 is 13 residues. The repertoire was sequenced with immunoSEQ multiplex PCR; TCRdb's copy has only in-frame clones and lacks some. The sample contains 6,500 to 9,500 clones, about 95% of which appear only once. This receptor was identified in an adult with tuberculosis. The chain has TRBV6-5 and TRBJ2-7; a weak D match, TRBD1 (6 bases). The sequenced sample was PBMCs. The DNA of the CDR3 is TGTGCCAGCAGTCGACAGGCCGACTACGAGCAGTACTTC. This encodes CASSRQADYEQYF.